This TCR beta chain came from a study of T cells in localized non-small cell lung cancer. Findings of the study overall: Longer survival (overall) was linked to higher T cell density in blood.

A remark on this clone: Its antigen is unknown.

This CDR3 is built from 15 residues. The germline CDR1 and CDR2 sequences are SGHRS and YFSETQ. Trimming removed 6 bases from V and 0 bases from J, with 15 bases in between. Produced via immunoSEQ multiplex PCR; TCRdb's table is partial and in-frame only. This sample has 50,000 or so clones, with 80% found just once. The source is a woman aged 40-75 years with stage II lung adenocarcinoma. The chain links TRBV5-1 to TRBJ1-1, with D possibly matching TRBD1 (5 bases). The source material was PBMCs, sampled before any cancer treatment. CDR3 in DNA: TGCGCCAGCACCGCAGCCGGCAGGGTGAACACTGAAGCTTTCTTT. It encodes CASTAAGRVNTEAFF.